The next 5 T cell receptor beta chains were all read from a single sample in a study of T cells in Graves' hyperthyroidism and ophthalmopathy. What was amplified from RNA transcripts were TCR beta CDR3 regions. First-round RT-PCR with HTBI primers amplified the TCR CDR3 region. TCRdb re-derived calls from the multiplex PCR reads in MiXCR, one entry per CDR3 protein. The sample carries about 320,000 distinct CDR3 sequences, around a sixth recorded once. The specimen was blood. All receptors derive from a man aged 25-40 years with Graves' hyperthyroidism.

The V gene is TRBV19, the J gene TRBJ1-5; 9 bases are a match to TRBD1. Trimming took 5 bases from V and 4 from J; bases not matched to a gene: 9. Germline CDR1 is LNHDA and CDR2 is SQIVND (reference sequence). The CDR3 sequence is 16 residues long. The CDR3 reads CASSLLRGQGNQPQHF. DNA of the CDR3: TGTGCCAGTAGTCTACTACGTGGACAGGGGAATCAGCCCCAGCATTTT.

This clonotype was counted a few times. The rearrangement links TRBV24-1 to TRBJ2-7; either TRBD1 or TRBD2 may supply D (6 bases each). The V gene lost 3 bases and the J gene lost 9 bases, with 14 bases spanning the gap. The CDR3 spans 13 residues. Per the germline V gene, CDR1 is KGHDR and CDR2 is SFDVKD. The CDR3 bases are TGTGCCACCAGTGATCGACAGGCGGAGGGGCAGTACTTC. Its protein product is CATSDRQAEGQYF.

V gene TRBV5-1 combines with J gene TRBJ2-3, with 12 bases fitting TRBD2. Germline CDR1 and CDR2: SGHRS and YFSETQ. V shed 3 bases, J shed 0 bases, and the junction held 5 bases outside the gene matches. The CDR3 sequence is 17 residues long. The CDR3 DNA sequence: TGCGCCAGCAGCTCTCGGACTAGCGGGACTAGCACAGATACGCAGTATTTT. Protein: CASSSRTSGTSTDTQYF.

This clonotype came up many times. CDR3 sequence (DNA): TGTGCCAGCGACAGACGCAATCAGCCCCAGCATTTT. As protein: CASDRRNQPQHF. The chain carries TRBV28 and TRBJ1-5, with D perhaps matching TRBD1 (5 bases). V gave up 8 bases and J gave up 2 bases, with 7 bases separating them. The CDR3 loop spans 12 amino acids. Germline CDR1 and CDR2: MDHEN and SYDVKM. Based on the CDR3 plus reference TRBV28 and TRBJ1-5, the full variable domain is DVKVTQSSRYLVKRTGEKVFLECVQDMDHENMFWYRQDPGLGLRLIYFSYDVKMKEKGDIPEGYSVSREKKERFSLILESASTNQTSMYLCASDRRNQPQHFGDGTRLSIL.

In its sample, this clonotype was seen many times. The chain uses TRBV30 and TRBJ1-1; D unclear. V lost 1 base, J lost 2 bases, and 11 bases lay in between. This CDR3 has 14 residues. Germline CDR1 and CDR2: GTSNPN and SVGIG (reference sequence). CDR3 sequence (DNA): TGTGCCTGGAGTGCAAACGCAGCTAACACTGAAGCTTTCTTT. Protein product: CAWSANAANTEAFF.